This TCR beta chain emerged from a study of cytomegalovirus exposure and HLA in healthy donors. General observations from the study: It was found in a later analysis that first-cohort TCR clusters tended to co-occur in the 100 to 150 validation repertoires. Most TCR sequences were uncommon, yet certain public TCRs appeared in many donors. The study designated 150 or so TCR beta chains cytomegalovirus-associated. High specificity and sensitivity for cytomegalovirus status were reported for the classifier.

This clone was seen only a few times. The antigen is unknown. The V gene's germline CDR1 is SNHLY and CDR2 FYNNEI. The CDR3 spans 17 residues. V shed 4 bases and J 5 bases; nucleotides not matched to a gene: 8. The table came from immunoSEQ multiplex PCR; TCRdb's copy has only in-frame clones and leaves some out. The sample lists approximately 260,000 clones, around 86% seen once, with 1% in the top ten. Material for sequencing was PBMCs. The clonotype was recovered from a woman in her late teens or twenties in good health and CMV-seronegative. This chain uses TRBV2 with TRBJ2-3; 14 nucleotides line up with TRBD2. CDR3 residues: CASSVGTSGRGRDTQYF. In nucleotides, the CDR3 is TGTGCCAGCAGTGTGGGGACTAGCGGGAGAGGTAGAGATACGCAGTATTTT.